This T cell receptor (beta chain) was sequenced during a study of T-cell memory formation after mild COVID-19. Study context: There were largely donor-specific TCR clusters. Study results and limitations: Clones from the second wave (peaking day 37) had unconfirmed SARS-CoV-2 specificity. Among CD4+ contracting clones, most were CM and EM, and CD8+ ones EMRA. Pre-infection memory already had some responding clones, implying cross-reactive memory joined.

One entry per CDR3 protein, called by TCRdb with MiXCR from the 5' RACE reads. The sample gives 210,000 or so distinct CDR3 sequences, around 26% of which show up once; about an eighth is in the top ten. This clonotype was detected a few times. Its specificity is not known. The CDR3 totals 15 residues. Germline V lookup: CDR1 LNHDA, CDR2 SQIVND (reference sequence). V lost 6 bases and J lost 0, with 12 bases in between. The sequencing input was PBMCs or a T cell subset sorted from them (not recorded which). The clonotype comes from an adult woman who had mild COVID-19 (a few samples of this study predate the infection). Cell type and time point are not known. J is TRBJ1-5 and V is TRBV19; D gene uncertain. Here the CDR3 reads CASRGPRRSNQPQHF. The CDR3 DNA reads TGTGCCAGTAGGGGCCCTCGTCGTAGCAATCAGCCCCAGCATTTT. The whole variable domain, remainder taken from reference TRBV19 and TRBJ1-5, is DGGITQSPKYLFRKEGQNVTLSCEQNLNHDAMYWYRQDPGQGLRLIYYSQIVNDFQKGDIAEGYSVSREKKESFPLTVTSAQKNPTAFYLCASRGPRRSNQPQHFGDGTRLSIL.